The TCR beta chain described here comes from a study of human T cells and chemical hapten exposure. General observations from the study: Expanded TCRs created a significantly greater count of big CDR3 similarity clusters than controls did.

Via MiXCR, TCRdb re-called the RACE reads, giving one row per CDR3 protein. The sample carries fewer than 70,000 distinct CDR3 sequences, over 9.5% recorded once. This clonotype was detected many times. The antigen remains unidentified. Sample time point: pre-sensitization, week 0. Treatment indicated: therapeutic diphenylcyclopropenone sensitization with weekly scalp DPC. The specimen was whole blood, collected in connection with sensitization to the hapten diphenylcyclopropenone (DPC). The clonotype comes from a woman aged 45 to 65 with alopecia areata. Some clones in this sample may be carry-over from other donors' samples.

The CDR3 DNA reads as TGTGCCAGCTCACCAACATGGGGACCTAATGAAAAACTGTTTTTT. It specifies CASSPTWGPNEKLFF. V usage is TRBV18 and J usage is TRBJ1-4; possibly TRBD1 for D (5 bases). The ends were cut back, 2 bases at V and 3 bases at J, with 10 bases in the middle. Germline CDR1 and CDR2: KGHSH and LQKENI. This CDR3 has 15 amino acids.